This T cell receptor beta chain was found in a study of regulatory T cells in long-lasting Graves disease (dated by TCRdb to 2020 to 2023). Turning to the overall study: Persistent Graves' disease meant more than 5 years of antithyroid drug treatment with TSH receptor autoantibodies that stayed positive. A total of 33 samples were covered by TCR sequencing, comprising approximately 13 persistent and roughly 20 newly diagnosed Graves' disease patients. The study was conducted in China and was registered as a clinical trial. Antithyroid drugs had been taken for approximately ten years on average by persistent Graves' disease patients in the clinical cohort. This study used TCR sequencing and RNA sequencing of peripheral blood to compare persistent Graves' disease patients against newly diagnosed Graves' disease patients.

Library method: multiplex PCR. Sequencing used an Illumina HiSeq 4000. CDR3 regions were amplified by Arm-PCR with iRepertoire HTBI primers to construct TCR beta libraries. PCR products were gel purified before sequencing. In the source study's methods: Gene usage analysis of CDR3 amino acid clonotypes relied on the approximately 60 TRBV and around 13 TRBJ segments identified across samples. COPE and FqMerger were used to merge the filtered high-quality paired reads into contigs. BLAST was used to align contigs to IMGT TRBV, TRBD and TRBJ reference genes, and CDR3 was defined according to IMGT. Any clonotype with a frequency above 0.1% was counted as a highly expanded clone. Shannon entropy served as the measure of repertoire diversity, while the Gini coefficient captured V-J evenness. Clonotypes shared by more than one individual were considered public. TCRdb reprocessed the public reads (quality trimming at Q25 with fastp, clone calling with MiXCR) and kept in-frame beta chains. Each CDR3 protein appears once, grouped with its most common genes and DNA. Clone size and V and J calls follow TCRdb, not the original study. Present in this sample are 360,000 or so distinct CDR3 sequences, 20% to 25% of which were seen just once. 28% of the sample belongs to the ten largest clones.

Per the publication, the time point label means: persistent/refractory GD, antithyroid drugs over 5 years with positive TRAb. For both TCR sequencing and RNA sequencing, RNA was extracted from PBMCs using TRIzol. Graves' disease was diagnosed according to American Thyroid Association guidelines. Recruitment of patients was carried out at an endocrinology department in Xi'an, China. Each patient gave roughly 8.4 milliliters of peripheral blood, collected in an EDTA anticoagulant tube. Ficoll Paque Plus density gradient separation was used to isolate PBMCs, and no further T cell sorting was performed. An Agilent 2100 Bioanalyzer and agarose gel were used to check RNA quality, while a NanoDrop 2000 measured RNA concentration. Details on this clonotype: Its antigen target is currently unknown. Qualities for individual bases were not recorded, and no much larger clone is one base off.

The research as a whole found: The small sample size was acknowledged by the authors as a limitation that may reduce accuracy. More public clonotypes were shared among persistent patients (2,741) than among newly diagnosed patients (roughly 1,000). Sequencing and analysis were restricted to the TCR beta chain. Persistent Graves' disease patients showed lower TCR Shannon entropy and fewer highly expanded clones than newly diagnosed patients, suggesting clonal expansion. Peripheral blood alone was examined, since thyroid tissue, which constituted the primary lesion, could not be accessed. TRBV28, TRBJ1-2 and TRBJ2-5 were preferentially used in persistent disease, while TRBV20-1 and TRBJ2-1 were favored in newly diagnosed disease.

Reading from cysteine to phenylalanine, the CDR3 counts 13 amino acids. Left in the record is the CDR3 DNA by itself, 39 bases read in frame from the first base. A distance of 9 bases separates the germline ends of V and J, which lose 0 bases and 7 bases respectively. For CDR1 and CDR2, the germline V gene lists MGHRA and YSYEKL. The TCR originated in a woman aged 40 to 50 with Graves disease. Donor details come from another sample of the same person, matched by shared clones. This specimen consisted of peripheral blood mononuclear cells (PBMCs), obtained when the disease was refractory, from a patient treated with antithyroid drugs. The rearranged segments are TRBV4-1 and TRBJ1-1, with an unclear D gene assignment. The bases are TGCGCCAGCAGCCAAGATAAACGGCATGAAGCTTTCTTT. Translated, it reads CASSQDKRHEAFF.